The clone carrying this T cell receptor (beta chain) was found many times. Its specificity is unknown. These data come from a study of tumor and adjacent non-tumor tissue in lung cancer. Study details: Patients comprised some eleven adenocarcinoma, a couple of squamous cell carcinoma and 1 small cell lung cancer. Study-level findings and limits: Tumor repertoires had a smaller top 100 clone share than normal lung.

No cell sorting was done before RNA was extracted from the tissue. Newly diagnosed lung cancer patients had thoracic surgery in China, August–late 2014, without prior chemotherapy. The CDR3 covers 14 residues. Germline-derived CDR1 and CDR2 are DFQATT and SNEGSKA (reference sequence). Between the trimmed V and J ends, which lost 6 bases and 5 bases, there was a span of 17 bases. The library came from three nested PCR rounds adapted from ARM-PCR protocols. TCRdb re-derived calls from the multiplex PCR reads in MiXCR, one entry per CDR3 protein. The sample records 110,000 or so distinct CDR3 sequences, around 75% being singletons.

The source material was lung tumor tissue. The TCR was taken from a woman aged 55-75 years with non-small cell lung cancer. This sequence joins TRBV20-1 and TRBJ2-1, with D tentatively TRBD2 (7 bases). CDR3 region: CSAGGGHGDNEQFF. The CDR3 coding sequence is TGCAGTGCGGGGGGGGGACACGGCGACAATGAGCAGTTCTTC.